The 11 T cell receptor beta chains in this list originate from one sample, sequenced in a study of identifying expanded T cells in peripheral blood. Measured with immunoSEQ multiplex PCR; TCRdb has only the in-frame clones, and not every one. The sample lists 50,000 or so clones, 89% occurring once. The sample taken for sequencing was blood. The origin of the receptors is a person aged 18-69 years in good health.

This clone was picked up one time. V gene TRBV5-6 combines with J gene TRBJ1-5; a possible D gene is TRBD1 (6 bases). The CDR3 totals 15 residues. The ends were cut back, 0 bases at V and 4 bases at J, with 11 bases in the middle. Germline loops: CDR1 SGHDT, CDR2 YYEEEE. In nucleotides, the CDR3 is TGTGCCAGCAGCTTGGGGGGGGCCTGGAATCAGCCCCAGCATTTT. Its translation is CASSLGGAWNQPQHF.

This chain connects TRBV7-6 to TRBJ2-1, with TRBD2 matching 12 bases. V shed 5 bases and J 6 bases; nucleotides not matched to a gene: 5. The CDR3 has 15 residues. Germline CDR1 is SGHVS and CDR2 is FNYEAQ. The CDR3 sequence is CASSPASGGGNEQFF. CDR3 in DNA: TGTGCCAGCAGCCCAGCTAGCGGGGGGGGCAATGAGCAGTTCTTC.

The chain has TRBV28 and TRBJ2-5, with D perhaps given as TRBD1 or TRBD2 (5 bases each). Germline CDR1 reads MDHEN; CDR2 reads SYDVKM. The CDR3 spans 12 residues. V was shortened by 6 bases and J by 5 bases, with 10 bases between the two germline ends. The CDR3 nucleotides are TGTGCCAGCAGGCCCGGGACGGAGACCCAGTACTTC. It codes for CASRPGTETQYF.

This clone was seen only once. This chain uses TRBV18 with TRBJ1-3; 7 nucleotides match TRBD1. Germline trimming cut 3 bases from V and 0 bases from J; bases unmatched to any gene: 5. The CDR3 runs to 16 residues. Germline lookup yields CDR1 KGHSH and CDR2 LQKENI. The CDR3: CASSPGQLSSGNTIYF. Here the CDR3 DNA reads TGTGCCAGCTCACCGGGACAGCTCTCCTCTGGAAACACCATATATTTT.

The chain couples TRBV9 to TRBJ1-2, with 9 bases that match TRBD1. The J segment lost 7 bases and the V segment lost 0 bases, leaving 1 base of the junction unmatched. Germline V CDR1 and CDR2: SGDLS, YYNGEE. The CDR3 spans 13 residues. The CDR3 DNA reads as TGTGCCAGCAGCGTAGGGACAGGGGTTGGCTACACCTTC. Its translation: CASSVGTGVGYTF. The entire variable domain, with the rest obtained from reference TRBV9 and TRBJ1-2, is as follows: DSGVTQTPKHLITATGQRVTLRCSPRSGDLSVYWYQQSLDQGLQFLIQYYNGEERAKGNILERFSAQQFPDLHSELNLSSLELGDSALYFCASSVGTGVGYTFGSGTRLTVV.

V and J are TRBV11-2 and TRBJ2-5; TRBD2 agrees at 10 bases. The CDR3 has 15 amino acids. Germline V lookup: CDR1 SGHAT, CDR2 FQNNGV. Unmatched junction bases numbered 5, after V lost 5 bases and J lost 2 bases. CDR3 protein: CASSTRLAGQETQYF. In DNA, the CDR3 is TGTGCCAGCAGCACCCGACTAGCGGGTCAAGAGACCCAGTACTTC.

The chain combines TRBV7-2 with TRBJ1-4; no clear D. Trimming removed 3 bases from V and 10 bases from J, with 15 bases in between. The CDR3 consists of 14 residues. In germline, CDR1 is SGHTA, CDR2 FQGNSA. The CDR3 bases are TGTGCCAGCAGCTTGGAAAGTAACACGGGAAAACTGTTTTTT. Its translation is CASSLESNTGKLFF. Full variable domain (remainder filled in from reference TRBV7-2 and TRBJ1-4): GAGVSQSPSNKVTEKGKDVELRCDPISGHTALYWYRQSLGQGLEFLIYFQGNSAPDKSGLPSDRFSAERTGGSVSTLTIQRTQQEDSAVYLCASSLESNTGKLFFGSGTQLSVL.

The V and J genes are TRBV11-2 and TRBJ2-2; no reliable D call. V lost 5 bases and J 3 bases, leaving 10 bases between the germline ends. This CDR3 comprises 14 residues. Germline assignment: CDR1 SGHAT and CDR2 FQNNGV. CDR3 DNA: TGTGCCAGCAGCCCACACTGGGACACCGGGGAGCTGTTTTTT. As protein: CASSPHWDTGELFF. The full variable domain, in which reference TRBV11-2 and TRBJ2-2 provide the parts outside the CDR3, is EAGVAQSPRYKIIEKRQSVAFWCNPISGHATLYWYQQILGQGPKLLIQFQNNGVVDDSQLPKDRFSAERLKGVDSTLKIQPAKLEDSAVYLCASSPHWDTGELFFGEGSRLTVL.

The gene calls are TRBV25-1 and TRBJ2-1, with D perhaps matching TRBD1 or TRBD2 (5 bases each). This CDR3 contains 16 residues. The V gene lost 1 base and the J gene lost 6 bases, with 16 bases spanning the gap. Germline V gene sequence: CDR1 MGHDK, CDR2 SYGVNS. The CDR3 is CASSEWGSGSRNEQFF. CDR3 bases: TGTGCCAGCAGTGAATGGGGGTCGGGCAGTCGCAATGAGCAGTTCTTC. The full variable domain, with the rest looked up from reference TRBV25-1 and TRBJ2-1, is EADIYQTPRYLVIGTGKKITLECSQTMGHDKMYWYQQDPGMELHLIHYSYGVNSTEKGDLSSESTVSRIRTEHFPLTLESARPSHTSQYLCASSEWGSGSRNEQFFGPGTRLTVL.

CDR3 in amino acids: CASSVLAGTTDTQYF. CDR3 bases: TGTGCCAGCAGTGTACTAGCGGGGACCACAGATACGCAGTATTTT. The chain combines TRBV6-4 with TRBJ2-3, with TRBD2 identical over 10 bases. The CDR3 sequence is 15 residues long. Germline V gene sequence: CDR1 MRHNA, CDR2 SNTAGT. Trimming took 4 bases from V and 2 from J; bases not matched to a gene: 3.

The genes are TRBV7-2 and TRBJ2-5; TRBD1 agrees at 7 bases. With V trimmed by 4 bases and J by 13 bases, 15 bases remained unmatched. This CDR3 comprises 14 residues. Germline loops: CDR1 SGHTA, CDR2 FQGNSA. DNA of the CDR3: TGTGCCAGCAGCTATTCCCCCACCGAGGGGGCTCTGTACTTC. Its protein is CASSYSPTEGALYF.